The 22 T cell receptor beta chains given below trace back to one sample, sequenced in a study of cytomegalovirus exposure and HLA in healthy donors. The PCR was carried out with 60 Vbeta primers and 13 Jbeta primers. Repertoires were generated with immunoSEQ multiplex PCR, while TCRdb's copy carries only in-frame clones and drops some. The sample records around 130,000 clones, roughly 79% being singletons. Sequences were obtained from PBMCs. The receptors here all came from a woman in her forties or fifties in good health and CMV-seronegative.

The chain employs TRBV7-3 and TRBJ2-7; 12 bases are a match to TRBD2. Germline lookup yields CDR1 SGHTA and CDR2 FQGTGA. Trimming took 3 bases from V and 7 from J; bases not matched to a gene: 7. The CDR3 extends over 15 amino acids. The CDR3 coding sequence is TGTGCCAGCAGCTTGCAACTAGCGGGAGGTGGGGAGCAGTACTTC. It specifies CASSLQLAGGGEQYF.

This clone showed up just a few times. CDR3 region: CASGAAGAPYEQYF. CDR3 DNA: TGTGCCAGTGGGGCGGCGGGAGCCCCTTACGAGCAGTACTTC. This rearrangement joins TRBV6-1 to TRBJ2-7, with 7 bases aligning to TRBD2. Trimming removed 9 bases from V and 4 bases from J; junction bases left unmatched: 12. CDR1 is MNHNS, CDR2 SASEGT, per germline. The CDR3 has 14 amino acids.

The gene calls are TRBV12-5 and TRBJ2-5, with 8 bases fitting TRBD1. Trimming removed 1 base from V and 5 bases from J; junction bases left unmatched: 9. CDR3 length: 16 amino acids. Germline assignment: CDR1 LGHNT and CDR2 FRNRAP. CDR3 sequence: CASGLGTGWTGETQYF. The CDR3 DNA reads as TGTGCTAGTGGTTTGGGGACAGGGTGGACAGGGGAGACCCAGTACTTC. The variable domain in full, completed from reference TRBV12-5 and TRBJ2-5, reads DARVTQTPRHKVTEMGQEVTMRCQPILGHNTVFWYRQTMMQGLELLAYFRNRAPLDDSGMPKDRFSAEMPDATLATLKIQPSEPRDSAVYFCASGLGTGWTGETQYFGPGTRLLVL.

The V and J genes are TRBV19 and TRBJ2-1; 8 nucleotides agree with TRBD1. Germline V lookup: CDR1 LNHDA, CDR2 SQIVND (reference sequence). The ends lost 3 bases at V and 2 bases at J; junction bases unmatched: 3. The CDR3 runs to 15 residues. CDR3 residues: CASSMDRAPYNEQFF. DNA of the CDR3: TGTGCCAGTAGTATGGACAGGGCCCCCTACAATGAGCAGTTCTTC. Together with reference TRBV19 and TRBJ2-1, the CDR3 gives the full variable domain: DGGITQSPKYLFRKEGQNVTLSCEQNLNHDAMYWYRQDPGQGLRLIYYSQIVNDFQKGDIAEGYSVSREKKESFPLTVTSAQKNPTAFYLCASSMDRAPYNEQFFGPGTRLTVL.

V gene TRBV15 combines with J gene TRBJ2-7; 8 nucleotides agree with TRBD1. This CDR3 has 15 amino acids. CDR1 LNHNV and CDR2 YYDKDF come from the germline V gene (reference sequence). The junction had 4 bases not matched to a gene; V was cut back by 1 base and J by 2 bases. CDR3 coding DNA: TGTGCCACCAGCAGAGGTCTGGGACAGGCCTACGAGCAGTACTTC. It yields the protein CATSRGLGQAYEQYF.

For the CDR3, the DNA is TGTGCCAGCAGTTTGTCCGAGCGGGGAGGGTACAATGAGCAGTTCTTC. Translating it yields CASSLSERGGYNEQFF. The chain links TRBV27 to TRBJ2-1; TRBD2 matches 7 bases. The germline V gene has CDR1 MNHEY and CDR2 SMNVEV (reference sequence). This CDR3 has 16 amino acids. V shed 3 bases, J shed 4 bases, and the junction held 9 bases outside the gene matches.

The rearrangement uses TRBV5-1 and TRBJ1-5, with D perhaps TRBD1 (6 bases). The germline V gene has CDR1 SGHRS and CDR2 YFSETQ. The CDR3 loop spans 14 amino acids. Trimming left V 3 bases short and J 1 base short, with 8 bases between. The CDR3 protein is CASSSGQSNQPQHF. Here the CDR3 DNA reads TGCGCCAGCAGCTCCGGACAGAGCAATCAGCCCCAGCATTTT.

The V gene is TRBV19, the J gene TRBJ1-5; D gene unclear. CDR3 size: 15 residues. V was shortened by 7 bases and J by 0 bases, with 13 bases between the two germline ends. Germline V lookup: CDR1 LNHDA, CDR2 SQIVND (reference sequence). The CDR3 loop is CASTPRRDSNQPQHF. The CDR3 DNA sequence: TGTGCCAGTACCCCTAGACGTGATAGCAATCAGCCCCAGCATTTT.

The CDR3 loop reads CASSLVSGTSRKDEQYF. CDR3 DNA sequence: TGTGCCAGCAGCTTAGTATCGGGGACTAGTCGCAAGGACGAGCAGTACTTC. The chain has TRBV7-6 and TRBJ2-7, with TRBD2 identical over 8 bases. The CDR3 is 17 residues long. The trim removed 1 base at V and 5 bases at J, leaving 13 bases unmatched. CDR1 and CDR2 from the germline V gene are SGHVS and FNYEAQ.

V gene TRBV10-3 combines with J gene TRBJ2-7; 8 bases match TRBD2. Germline CDR1 ENHRY, CDR2 SYGVKD. Unmatched junction bases numbered 6, after V lost 5 bases and J lost 3 bases. The CDR3 runs to 14 residues. CDR3 amino acids: CAISTSGGSYEQYF. The CDR3 DNA sequence: TGTGCCATCAGTACTAGCGGAGGGAGCTACGAGCAGTACTTC.

This sequence joins TRBV2 and TRBJ2-7; D is possibly TRBD1 (6 bases). Trimming took 2 bases from V and 0 from J, leaving 11 bases between them. Per the germline V gene, CDR1 is SNHLY and CDR2 is FYNNEI. CDR3 length: 15 amino acids. CDR3 sequence: CASSEIGGNSYEQYF. As DNA, the CDR3 is TGTGCCAGCAGTGAAATAGGGGGAAACTCCTACGAGCAGTACTTC.

The chain combines TRBV14 with TRBJ2-2; TRBD2 might be the D (5 bases). Trimming shortened V by 1 base and J by 3 bases, and 6 bases separated the two germline ends. The CDR3 is 14 amino acids. The germline CDR1 and CDR2 sequences are SGHDN and FVKESK. CDR3 residues: CASSQGGYTGELFF. CDR3 nucleotides: TGTGCCAGCAGCCAAGGAGGGTACACCGGGGAGCTGTTTTTT.

This clone showed up just a few times. The J gene is TRBJ2-6, the V gene TRBV7-3, with D unclear. Germline assignment: CDR1 SGHTA and CDR2 FQGTGA. CDR3 length: 18 residues. V was pared by 5 bases and J by 0 bases, with 17 bases between. The CDR3 DNA reads as TGTGCCAGCAGCCCAGTCTCGCCCGGGTTCTCTGGGGCCAACGTCCTGACTTTC. This gives the protein CASSPVSPGFSGANVLTF.

This chain links TRBV30 with TRBJ2-7; D uncertain. The CDR3 has 12 residues. Looked up from germline, CDR1 is GTSNPN and CDR2 is SVGIG (reference sequence). The V and J ends lost 0 bases and 3 bases respectively, with 6 bases between them. DNA for the CDR3: TGTGCCTGGAGTGTCTCGGTCTACGAGCAGTACTTC. Translated, it gives CAWSVSVYEQYF.

This chain's CDR3 is CASSYGGRGVTYEQYF. CDR3 in DNA: TGTGCCAGCAGTTACGGCGGGAGAGGAGTAACCTACGAGCAGTACTTC. The chain combines TRBV6-5 with TRBJ2-5; 7 bases fit TRBD2. The J call is uncertain, as TRBJ2-7 better fits the DNA end. The CDR3 runs 16 residues. Germline V lookup: CDR1 MNHEY, CDR2 SVGAGI.

In its sample, this clone was seen once. The chain combines TRBV6-5 with TRBJ2-3; D is uncertain. Trimming shortened V by 2 bases and J by 1 base, and 10 bases separated the two germline ends. The CDR3 totals 15 residues. Germline values: CDR1 MNHEY, CDR2 SVGAGI. This CDR3 reads CASSYVSAGTDTQYF. The CDR3 nucleotides read TGTGCCAGCAGTTACGTCTCGGCGGGCACAGATACGCAGTATTTT.

CDR3 amino acids: CAWRGTSPGAGYTF. Here the CDR3 DNA reads TGTGCCTGGAGAGGGACATCTCCTGGAGCTGGCTACACCTTC. The rearrangement joins TRBV30 to TRBJ1-2, with a weak D call TRBD1 (6 bases). Germline CDR1 is GTSNPN and CDR2 is SVGIG (reference sequence). This CDR3 is 14 amino acids long. Between the trimmed V and J ends, which lost 3 bases and 7 bases, there was a span of 18 bases.

The chain recombines TRBV5-1 with TRBJ2-7; TRBD2 agrees at 7 bases. This CDR3 has 17 residues. V shed 0 bases, J shed 6 bases, and the junction held 15 bases outside the gene matches. Germline V lookup: CDR1 SGHRS, CDR2 YFSETQ. The CDR3 DNA reads as TGCGCCAGCAGCTTGGAGAGCGGTGGGCTTGGCGGGAGCGAGCAGTACTTC. Its translation: CASSLESGGLGGSEQYF.

The chain links TRBV2 to TRBJ2-3, with D perhaps TRBD1 (6 bases). CDR3 length: 17 residues. The germline V gene encodes CDR1 SNHLY and CDR2 FYNNEI. V lost 2 bases and J 0 bases, leaving 15 bases between the germline ends. The CDR3 bases are TGTGCCAGCAGTGAATTTGGGACACACCTTAGCACAGATACGCAGTATTTT. This sequence encodes CASSEFGTHLSTDTQYF.

This rearrangement joins TRBV5-6 to TRBJ1-2, with a tentative D call TRBD1 (5 bases). This CDR3 is built from 13 residues. V lost 4 bases and J 4 bases, leaving 11 bases between the germline ends. Looked up from germline, CDR1 is SGHDT and CDR2 is YYEEEE. As DNA, the CDR3 is TGTGCCAGCAGCGCAACAAGGGGCTATGGCTACACCTTC. Translating it yields CASSATRGYGYTF.

This chain links TRBV19 with TRBJ2-7; D possibly corresponds to TRBD1 (6 bases). This CDR3 region has 15 residues. Germline-derived CDR1 and CDR2 are LNHDA and SQIVND (reference sequence). Trimming pared 1 base from V and 2 bases from J, leaving 12 bases between. CDR3 loop: CASSIGAGATYEQYF. In DNA form, the CDR3 reads TGTGCCAGTAGTATAGGGGCAGGGGCTACCTACGAGCAGTACTTC.

V is TRBV30 and J is TRBJ1-2, with D possibly being TRBD1 (5 bases). Germline assignment: CDR1 GTSNPN and CDR2 SVGIG (reference sequence). The CDR3 is made up of 13 amino acids. V dropped 3 bases and J dropped 3 bases, with 11 bases sitting between them. The CDR3 sequence is CAWRSSRDYGYTF. Here the CDR3 DNA reads TGTGCCTGGAGATCAAGCAGGGACTATGGCTACACCTTC.